This T cell receptor (beta chain) came from a study of control samples from healthy donors and cancer patients. Sequencing used immunoSEQ multiplex PCR; TCRdb keeps in-frame clones, though not all of them. The sample carries about 120,000 clones, 90% to 95% recorded once. In germline, CDR1 is MDHEN, CDR2 SYDVKM. Trimming pared 6 bases from V and 3 bases from J, leaving 9 bases between. This CDR3 spans 12 amino acids. The chain has TRBV28 and TRBJ2-7; no clear D gene. This TCR was recovered from a man between 45 and 60 years old with head and neck cancer. The specimen sequenced was PBMCs. The CDR3 here is CASRIGIYEQYF. The CDR3 DNA reads as TGTGCCAGCAGGATAGGAATCTACGAGCAGTACTTC.